This T cell receptor beta chain appears in the sequencing data of a study of blood T cell repertoires in COVID-19. The method was immunoSEQ multiplex PCR; TCRdb's version includes in-frame clones alone and lacks a portion of them. The sample holds roughly 250,000 clones, 70% to 90% seen once. With respect to this clone: Other DNA variants within this sample encode the same CDR3.

Sample: PBMCs or T cells enriched from blood (not recorded which). The clonotype comes from a woman aged 30 to 39 who had recovered from COVID-19.

DNA for the CDR3: TGTGCCAGCAGCTTAGGGGACAGTTCCTACGAGCAGTACTTC. Translated: CASSLGDSSYEQYF. The V call is TRBV7-9, the J call TRBJ2-7; 7 bases agree with TRBD1. With V trimmed by 1 base and J by 1 base, 1 base remained unmatched. The V gene's germline CDR1 is SEHNR and CDR2 FQNEAQ (reference sequence). The CDR3 is made up of 14 amino acids. The full variable domain, completed using reference TRBV7-9 and TRBJ2-7, is DTGVSQNPRHKITKRGQNVTFRCDPISEHNRLYWYRQTLGQGPEFLTYFQNEAQLEKSRLLSDRFSAERPKGSFSTLEIQRTEQGDSAMYLCASSLGDSSYEQYFGPGTRLTVT.